Below are 8 T cell receptor beta chains sequenced from a single sample in a study of blood T cell repertoires in COVID-19. Only in-frame clones appear in the TCRdb table, and some are missing; sequencing was by immunoSEQ multiplex PCR. The data show about 170,000 clones, roughly 93% seen once. The sample comprised peripheral blood. The receptors derive from a man between 18 and 29 years old with COVID-19, enrolled during active disease.

This rearrangement joins TRBV19 to TRBJ1-1; no clear D. V was pared by 4 bases and J by 10 bases, with 25 bases between. This CDR3 spans 16 amino acids. Germline V gene lookup returns CDR1 LNHDA and CDR2 SQIVND (reference sequence). The DNA for the CDR3 is TGTGCCAGTAGTAGCCCACACAGAATTATGAACGGTGGAGCTTTCTTT. Protein: CASSSPHRIMNGGAFF.

The chain uses TRBV7-2 and TRBJ2-7; a possible D gene is TRBD1 (6 bases). Germline CDR1 and CDR2: SGHTA and FQGNSA. This CDR3 comprises 15 residues. V was pared by 2 bases and J by 4 bases, with 15 bases between. DNA of the CDR3: TGTGCCAGCAGCTTAAAAGGGACACCTTATTACGAGCAGTACTTC. Protein: CASSLKGTPYYEQYF.

The CDR3 loop is CASSLGLAGGYEQYF. The CDR3 DNA reads TGTGCCAGCAGCCTCGGACTAGCGGGAGGGTACGAGCAGTACTTC. V usage is TRBV11-2 and J usage is TRBJ2-7; 15 bases are shared with TRBD2. V shed 5 bases, J shed 4 bases, and the junction held 3 bases outside the gene matches. The CDR3 is 15 residues long. CDR1 and CDR2 from the germline V gene are SGHAT and FQNNGV.

A few counts support this clone. Compared with germline, one end of the junction differs, possibly owing to a read error. CDR3 residues: CASSLWDSTNEKLLF. As DNA, the CDR3 is TGTGCCAGCAGTCTATGGGACAGCACTAATGAAAAACTGCTTTTT. V is TRBV28 and J is TRBJ1-4; 7 nucleotides line up with TRBD1. This CDR3 contains 15 residues. CDR1 and CDR2 from the germline V gene are MDHEN and SYDVKM.

The chain uses TRBV27 and TRBJ2-1, with TRBD2 identical over 8 bases. CDR1 is MNHEY, CDR2 SMNVEV, per germline (reference sequence). CDR3 length equals 16 residues. V gave up 4 bases and J gave up 0 bases; unmatched junction bases: 5. DNA for the CDR3: TGTGCCAGCAGTTCCCTAGCGGGTCTCTCCTACAATGAGCAGTTCTTC. It is translated as CASSSLAGLSYNEQFF.

The chain carries TRBV6-5 and TRBJ1-1; D call uncertain. Germline assignment: CDR1 MNHEY and CDR2 SVGAGI. The CDR3 extends over 15 amino acids. The ends were cut back, 6 bases at V and 3 bases at J, with 17 bases in the middle. The CDR3 is CASSLSRRFDTEAFF. CDR3 nucleotide sequence: TGTGCCAGCAGCCTTTCCCGGCGGTTCGACACTGAAGCTTTCTTT.

The V and J genes are TRBV19 and TRBJ1-1; 8 bases fit TRBD1. Germline V gene data show CDR1 as LNHDA and CDR2 as SQIVND (reference sequence). The V gene end was trimmed by 5 bases and the J gene end by 0 bases; junction bases not matched to a gene: 5. The CDR3 loop spans 15 amino acids. This chain's CDR3 is CASSPRQGMNTEAFF. The CDR3 bases are TGTGCCAGTAGTCCTCGACAGGGGATGAACACTGAAGCTTTCTTT.

The rearrangement uses TRBV28 and TRBJ2-7; no clear D gene. Germline V gene lookup returns CDR1 MDHEN and CDR2 SYDVKM. This CDR3 has 13 residues. V was shortened by 4 bases and J by 2 bases, with 9 bases between the two germline ends. The CDR3, as DNA: TGTGCCAGCAGTTCCGAGCTAGCCTACGAGCAGTACTTC. This gives the protein CASSSELAYEQYF.